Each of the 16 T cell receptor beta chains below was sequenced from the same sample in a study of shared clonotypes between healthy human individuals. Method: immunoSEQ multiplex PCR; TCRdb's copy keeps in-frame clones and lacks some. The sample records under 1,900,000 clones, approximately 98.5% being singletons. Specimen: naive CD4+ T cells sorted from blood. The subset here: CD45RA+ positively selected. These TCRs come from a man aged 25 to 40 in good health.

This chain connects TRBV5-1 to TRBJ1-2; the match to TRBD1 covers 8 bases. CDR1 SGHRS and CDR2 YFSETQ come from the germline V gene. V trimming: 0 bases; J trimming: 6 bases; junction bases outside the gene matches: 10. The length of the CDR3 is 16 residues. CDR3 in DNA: TGCGCCAGCAGCTTGGTGGCGCGGACAGGGAACGATGGCTACACCTTC. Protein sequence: CASSLVARTGNDGYTF.

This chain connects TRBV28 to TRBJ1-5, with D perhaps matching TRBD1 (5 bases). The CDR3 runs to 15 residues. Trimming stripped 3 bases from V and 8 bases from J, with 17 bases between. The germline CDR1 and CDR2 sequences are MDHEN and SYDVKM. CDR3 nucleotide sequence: TGTGCCAGCAGTTTCCCCGGGGACGATTTTAAGCCCCAGCATTTT. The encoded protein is CASSFPGDDFKPQHF.

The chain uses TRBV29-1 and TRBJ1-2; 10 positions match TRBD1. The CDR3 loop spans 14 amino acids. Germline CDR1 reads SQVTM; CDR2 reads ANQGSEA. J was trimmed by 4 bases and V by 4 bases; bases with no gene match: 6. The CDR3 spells CSVVSRTGGYGYTF. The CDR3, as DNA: TGCAGCGTTGTCTCCCGGACAGGGGGCTATGGCTACACCTTC.

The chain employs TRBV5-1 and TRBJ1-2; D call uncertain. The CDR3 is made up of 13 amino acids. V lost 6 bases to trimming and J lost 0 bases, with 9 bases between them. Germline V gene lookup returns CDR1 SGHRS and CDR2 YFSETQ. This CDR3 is CASTGMTNYGYTF. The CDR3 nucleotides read TGCGCCAGCACGGGAATGACTAACTATGGCTACACCTTC.

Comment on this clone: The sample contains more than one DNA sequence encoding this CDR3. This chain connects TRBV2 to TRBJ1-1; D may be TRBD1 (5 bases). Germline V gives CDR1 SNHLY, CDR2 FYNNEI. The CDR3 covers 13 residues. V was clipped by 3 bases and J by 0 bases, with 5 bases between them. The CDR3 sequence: CASSDRVNTEAFF. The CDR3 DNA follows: TGTGCCAGCAGTGACAGGGTGAACACTGAAGCTTTCTTT.

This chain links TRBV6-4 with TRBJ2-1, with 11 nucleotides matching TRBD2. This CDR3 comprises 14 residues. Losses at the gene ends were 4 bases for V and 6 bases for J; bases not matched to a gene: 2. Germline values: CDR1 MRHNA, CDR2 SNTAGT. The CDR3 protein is CASSVAGGPNEQFF. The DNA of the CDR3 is TGTGCCAGCAGTGTAGCGGGAGGGCCCAATGAGCAGTTCTTC.

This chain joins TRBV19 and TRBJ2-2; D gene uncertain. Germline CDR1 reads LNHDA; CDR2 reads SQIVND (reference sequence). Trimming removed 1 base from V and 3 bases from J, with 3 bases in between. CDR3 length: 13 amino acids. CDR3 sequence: CASSIGHTGELFF. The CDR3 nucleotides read TGTGCCAGTAGTATAGGCCACACCGGGGAGCTGTTTTTT.

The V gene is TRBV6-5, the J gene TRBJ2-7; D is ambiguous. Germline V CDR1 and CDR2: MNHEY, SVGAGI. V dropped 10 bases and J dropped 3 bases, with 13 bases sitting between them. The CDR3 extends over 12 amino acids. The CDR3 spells CATVSPYYEQYF. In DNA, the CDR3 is TGTGCCACCGTCTCCCCATACTACGAGCAGTACTTC.

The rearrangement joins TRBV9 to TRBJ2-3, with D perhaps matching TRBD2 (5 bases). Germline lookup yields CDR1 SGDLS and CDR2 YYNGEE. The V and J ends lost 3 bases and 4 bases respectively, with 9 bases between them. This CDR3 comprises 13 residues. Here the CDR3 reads CASSAPSSDTQYF. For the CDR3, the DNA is TGTGCCAGCAGCGCCCCTAGCTCAGATACGCAGTATTTT. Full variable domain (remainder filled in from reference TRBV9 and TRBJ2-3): DSGVTQTPKHLITATGQRVTLRCSPRSGDLSVYWYQQSLDQGLQFLIQYYNGEERAKGNILERFSAQQFPDLHSELNLSSLELGDSALYFCASSAPSSDTQYFGPGTRLTVL.

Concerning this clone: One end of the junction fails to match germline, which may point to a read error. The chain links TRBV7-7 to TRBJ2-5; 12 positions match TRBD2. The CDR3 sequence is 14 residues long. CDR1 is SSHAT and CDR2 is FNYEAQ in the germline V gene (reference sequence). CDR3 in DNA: TGTGCTAGCAGCCCGACTAGCGGGAGTGAGACCCAGTACTTC. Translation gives CASSPTSGSETQYF.

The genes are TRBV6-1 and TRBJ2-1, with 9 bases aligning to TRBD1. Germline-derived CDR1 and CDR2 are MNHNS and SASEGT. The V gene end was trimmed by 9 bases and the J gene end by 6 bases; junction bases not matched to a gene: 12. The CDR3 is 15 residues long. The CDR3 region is CASIRQGGKGNEQFF. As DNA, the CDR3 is TGTGCCAGTATAAGACAGGGGGGTAAGGGCAATGAGCAGTTCTTC.

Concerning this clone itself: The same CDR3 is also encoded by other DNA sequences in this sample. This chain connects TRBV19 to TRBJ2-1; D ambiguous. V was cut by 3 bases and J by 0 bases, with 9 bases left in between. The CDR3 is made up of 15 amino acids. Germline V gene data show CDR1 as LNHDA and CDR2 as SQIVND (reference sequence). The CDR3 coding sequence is TGTGCCAGTAGTATCGGCCGGAGCTCCTACAATGAGCAGTTCTTC. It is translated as CASSIGRSSYNEQFF. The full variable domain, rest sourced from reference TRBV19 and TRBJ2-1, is DGGITQSPKYLFRKEGQNVTLSCEQNLNHDAMYWYRQDPGQGLRLIYYSQIVNDFQKGDIAEGYSVSREKKESFPLTVTSAQKNPTAFYLCASSIGRSSYNEQFFGPGTRLTVL.

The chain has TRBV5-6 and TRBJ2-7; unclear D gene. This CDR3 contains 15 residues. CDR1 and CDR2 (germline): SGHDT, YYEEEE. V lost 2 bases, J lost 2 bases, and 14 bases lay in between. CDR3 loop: CASSFRGHLAYEQYF. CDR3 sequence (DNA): TGTGCCAGCAGCTTTCGAGGCCACCTGGCCTACGAGCAGTACTTC.

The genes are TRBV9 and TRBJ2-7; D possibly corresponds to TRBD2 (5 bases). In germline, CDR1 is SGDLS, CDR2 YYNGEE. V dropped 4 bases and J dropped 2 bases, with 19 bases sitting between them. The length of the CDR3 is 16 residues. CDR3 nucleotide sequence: TGTGCCAGCAGCCCAGGCGGAAGTAGCGTCCCCTACGAGCAGTACTTC. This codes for CASSPGGSSVPYEQYF.

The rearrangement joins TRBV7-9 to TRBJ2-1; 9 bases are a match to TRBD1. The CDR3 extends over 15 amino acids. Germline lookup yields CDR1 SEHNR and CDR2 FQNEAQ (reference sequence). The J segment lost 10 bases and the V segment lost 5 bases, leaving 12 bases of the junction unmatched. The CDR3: CASSAGTGLFWEQFF. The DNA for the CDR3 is TGTGCCAGCAGCGCCGGGACAGGGCTATTTTGGGAGCAGTTCTTC.

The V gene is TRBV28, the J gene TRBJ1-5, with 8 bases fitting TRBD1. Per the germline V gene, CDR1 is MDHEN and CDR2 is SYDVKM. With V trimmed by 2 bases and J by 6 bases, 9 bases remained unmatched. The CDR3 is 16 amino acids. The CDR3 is CASSLTRTGPRQPQHF. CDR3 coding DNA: TGTGCCAGCAGTTTAACCCGGACAGGGCCGCGTCAGCCCCAGCATTTT.